The clone carrying this T cell receptor (beta chain) was observed at least ten times. Two-round multiplex PCR amplified TCR beta CDR3 from genomic DNA. Primers targeting each individual TRBV and TRBJ gene were applied in first-round PCR. With universal primers, the second PCR round was performed. MiXCR, run by TCRdb on the multiplex PCR reads, gives a single entry per CDR3 protein. The table has around 30,000 distinct CDR3 sequences, approximately 32% seen once. The data are from a study of prognosis after radiotherapy for stage I lung cancer. Across the whole study: Patients were 13 men and five to seven women aged roughly 50 to 84, median 74.5 years.

With two time points in the design, 4.5 to 6.5 milliliters of peripheral blood were drawn at each one. The sequencing here drew on PBMCs, taken before or after stereotactic body radiation therapy (not recorded which). This sequence was found in a donor over 45 with non-small cell lung cancer.

The CDR3 here is CSGKGGGYTF. CDR3 in DNA: TGCAGTGGCAAAGGGGGCGGCTACACCTTC. V is TRBV20-1 and J is TRBJ1-2; 7 nucleotides agree with TRBD1. The junction had 4 bases not matched to a gene; V was cut back by 7 bases and J by 8 bases. CDR1 is DFQATT, CDR2 SNEGSKA, per germline (reference sequence). The CDR3 covers 10 residues.